The clone carrying this T cell receptor (beta chain) has a handful of counts. What it binds is not known. The data originate from a study of PD-1 blockade in classical Hodgkin lymphoma. General study findings and limits: Underlying causes for the observed repertoire differences were not defined, possibly disease activity or prior therapy. A significant rise in TCR diversity was seen by C4D1 for CD4+ cells but not for CD8+ cells. Exclusion was applied to patients who started nivolumab under 1 year after ASCT.

The CDR3 totals 14 residues. Germline V gives CDR1 KGHSH, CDR2 LQKENI. Measured with immunoSEQ multiplex PCR; TCRdb has only the in-frame clones, and not every one. This table has roughly 140,000 clones, less than 80% appearing once. The patients all showed relapse after autologous stem cell transplantation, while their brentuximab vedotin exposure varied. Best overall response was complete response, partial response or progressive disease in these relapsed/refractory classical Hodgkin lymphoma patients. This sequence originates from a human donor with classical Hodgkin lymphoma. The sequences come from peripheral blood mononuclear cells (PBMCs), collected before the second cycle of nivolumab. J is TRBJ2-3 and V is TRBV18, with D perhaps matching TRBD1 or TRBD2 (6 bases each). CDR3 sequence (DNA): TGTGAGGGGGGTGCAGGTAAGTGCACAGATACGCAGTATTTT. Encoded protein: CEGGAGKCTDTQYF.